Listed below are T cell receptor beta chains from one sample, sequenced in a study of OX40 agonist ivuxolimab in advanced cancers. TCRdb's table, derived via immunoSEQ multiplex PCR, lists solely in-frame clones and lacks some. The table has roughly 30,000 clones, approximately 91% seen once. Sequencing was performed on CD4+ or CD8+ T cells sorted from blood, taken in a trial of the OX40 agonist ivuxolimab. The receptors here all came from an adult with an advanced solid tumor such as melanoma, head and neck, liver or kidney cancer. Each CDR3 is given with its conserved first and last residue. D genes are given only for firm matches. Clone size is given for some rows only: seen once, a few or many times, or a class if the clone is expanded.

cdr3_nt: TGCGCCAGCCAAACAGAAAACACCGGGGAGCTGTTTTTT
cdr3_aa: CASQTENTGELFF
d_call: -
clone_size: few
v_call: TRBV5-1
j_call: TRBJ2-2

cdr3_nt: TGTGCCAGCGTTGGGGGACCCAACCAAGAGACCCAGTACTTC
cdr3_aa: CASVGGPNQETQYF
d_call: -
clone_size: -
v_call: TRBV7-3
j_call: TRBJ2-5

cdr3_nt: TGCGCCAGCAGCCAAGGGCTAGCGGGAGGGCAGATATACAATGAGCAGTTCTTC
cdr3_aa: CASSQGLAGGQIYNEQFF
d_call: TRBD2
clone_size: once
v_call: TRBV4-1
j_call: TRBJ2-1

cdr3_nt: TGCAGCGTTGAACAGGCAGGGCCTGGCGAGCAGTACTTC
cdr3_aa: CSVEQAGPGEQYF
d_call: -
clone_size: once
v_call: TRBV29-1
j_call: TRBJ2-7

cdr3_nt: TGTGCCAGCAGTTACGGGACTAGCGGGACCGGGGAGCTGTTTTTT
cdr3_aa: CASSYGTSGTGELFF
d_call: TRBD2
clone_size: -
v_call: TRBV6-5
j_call: TRBJ2-2

cdr3_nt: TGTGCCAGCAGCAAAGCCGGGACAGGGGGCAGACTGTTTTTT
cdr3_aa: CASSKAGTGGRLFF
d_call: TRBD1
clone_size: -
v_call: TRBV7-6
j_call: TRBJ1-4

cdr3_nt: TGTGCCAGCAGTTACGCGGGGTGGGAGACCCAGTACTTC
cdr3_aa: CASSYAGWETQYF
d_call: -
clone_size: -
v_call: TRBV6-5
j_call: TRBJ2-5

cdr3_nt: TGTGCCAGCAGTACTTGGACGGCCGGCTACACCTTC
cdr3_aa: CASSTWTAGYTF
d_call: -
clone_size: -
v_call: TRBV6-6
j_call: TRBJ1-2

cdr3_nt: TGTGCCAGCAGCTTAGTACAGGGCTCCTACAATGAGCAGTTCTTC
cdr3_aa: CASSLVQGSYNEQFF
d_call: -
clone_size: -
v_call: TRBV11-2
j_call: TRBJ2-1

cdr3_nt: TGTGCCAGCAGTCTTCGACAGGGTTATCAGCCCCAGCATTTT
cdr3_aa: CASSLRQGYQPQHF
d_call: TRBD1
clone_size: -
v_call: TRBV5-8
j_call: TRBJ1-5

cdr3_nt: TGTGCCAGCAGCTTAGATCCGCACAATGATGGCTACACCTTC
cdr3_aa: CASSLDPHNDGYTF
d_call: -
clone_size: -
v_call: TRBV7-2
j_call: TRBJ1-2

cdr3_nt: TGTGCCAGCAGCCCCGGACAGGGAGGATATGGCTACACCTTC
cdr3_aa: CASSPGQGGYGYTF
d_call: TRBD1
clone_size: -
v_call: TRBV27
j_call: TRBJ1-2

cdr3_nt: TGTGCCAGCAGCGTTACAGGGGGGGACTATGGCTACACCTTC
cdr3_aa: CASSVTGGDYGYTF
d_call: TRBD1
clone_size: -
v_call: TRBV7-2
j_call: TRBJ1-2

cdr3_nt: TGTGCCAGCAGCTTTGCCAGGGTGAACACTGAAGCTTTCTTT
cdr3_aa: CASSFARVNTEAFF
d_call: -
clone_size: -
v_call: TRBV5-1
j_call: TRBJ1-1

cdr3_nt: TGTGCCAGCAGCGAACCGGGACAGGGATTTGGGACAGATACGCAGTATTTT
cdr3_aa: CASSEPGQGFGTDTQYF
d_call: TRBD1
clone_size: -
v_call: TRBV11-2
j_call: TRBJ2-3

cdr3_nt: TGTGCCAGCAGCGTAGGGGGACTCTCAGGGCCGAACACTGAAGCTTTCTTT
cdr3_aa: CASSVGGLSGPNTEAFF
d_call: -
clone_size: -
v_call: TRBV9
j_call: TRBJ1-1

cdr3_nt: TGTGCCAGCAGTTACTCAAGCGTATACGAGCAGTACTTC
cdr3_aa: CASSYSSVYEQYF
d_call: -
clone_size: once
v_call: TRBV6-6
j_call: TRBJ2-7

cdr3_nt: TGTGCCAGCAGTTACAGCGCAGGGGGATTGGATGGCTACACCTTC
cdr3_aa: CASSYSAGGLDGYTF
d_call: TRBD1
clone_size: -
v_call: TRBV6-6
j_call: TRBJ1-2

cdr3_nt: TGTGCCAGCAGCGGGATAGCCCAAGAGACCCAGTACTTC
cdr3_aa: CASSGIAQETQYF
d_call: -
clone_size: few
v_call: TRBV9
j_call: TRBJ2-5

cdr3_nt: TGTGCCAGCAGCGAGAGGGGGCAGAATGGCTACACCTTC
cdr3_aa: CASSERGQNGYTF
d_call: TRBD1
clone_size: -
v_call: TRBV7-9
j_call: TRBJ1-2

cdr3_nt: TGTGCCAGCAGCGTGGGACAGGTTAATCAGCCCCAGCATTTT
cdr3_aa: CASSVGQVNQPQHF
d_call: TRBD1
clone_size: -
v_call: TRBV5-5
j_call: TRBJ1-5

cdr3_nt: TGTGCCAGCAGCTTGGCAGACGACTACGAGCAGTACTTC
cdr3_aa: CASSLADDYEQYF
d_call: -
clone_size: once
v_call: TRBV5-6
j_call: TRBJ2-7

cdr3_nt: TGTGCCAGCAGTGAAGCGGTCGGGGAGCTGTTTTTT
cdr3_aa: CASSEAVGELFF
d_call: -
clone_size: -
v_call: TRBV6-1
j_call: TRBJ2-2

cdr3_nt: TGTGCCAGCGAGGACAGGGGTGCCGGGGAGCTGTTTTTT
cdr3_aa: CASEDRGAGELFF
d_call: TRBD1
clone_size: -
v_call: TRBV7-9
j_call: TRBJ2-2

cdr3_nt: TGTGCCAGCAGTGCCTGGGACGGGACCTACGAGCAGTACTTC
cdr3_aa: CASSAWDGTYEQYF
d_call: -
clone_size: medium-sized
v_call: TRBV6-1
j_call: TRBJ2-7

cdr3_nt: TGCGCCAGCAGACGGGACTACCTAAGCTCCTACGAGCAGTACTTC
cdr3_aa: CASRRDYLSSYEQYF
d_call: TRBD2
clone_size: -
v_call: TRBV5-1
j_call: TRBJ2-7

cdr3_nt: TGTGCCATCAGTGAGTCAGGGACAGGGTATATTGGAAACACCATATATTTT
cdr3_aa: CAISESGTGYIGNTIYF
d_call: TRBD1
clone_size: -
v_call: TRBV10-3
j_call: TRBJ1-3

cdr3_nt: TGTGCCAGCAGCGAGGGTTTGGACTATGGCTACACCTTC
cdr3_aa: CASSEGLDYGYTF
d_call: -
clone_size: -
v_call: TRBV9
j_call: TRBJ1-2

cdr3_nt: TGTGCCAGCAGTGGGGATGTGCCCCAGAGCTACACCTTC
cdr3_aa: CASSGDVPQSYTF
d_call: -
clone_size: -
v_call: TRBV2
j_call: TRBJ1-2

cdr3_nt: TGTGCCAGCAGCTTGAATGGGGTCTACGAGCAGTACTTC
cdr3_aa: CASSLNGVYEQYF
d_call: -
clone_size: -
v_call: TRBV7-2
j_call: TRBJ2-7

cdr3_nt: TGTGCCAGTAGTATGGGGGACAGGTTCTACGAGCAGTACTTC
cdr3_aa: CASSMGDRFYEQYF
d_call: TRBD1
clone_size: -
v_call: TRBV19
j_call: TRBJ2-7

cdr3_nt: TGTGCCAGCAGCTTAGCCCGCGGGGAGCAGTACTTC
cdr3_aa: CASSLARGEQYF
d_call: -
clone_size: -
v_call: TRBV7-6
j_call: TRBJ2-7

cdr3_nt: TGCGCCAGCAGTCCTAAGACAGGGTCCCTAAATCAGCCCCAGCATTTT
cdr3_aa: CASSPKTGSLNQPQHF
d_call: TRBD1
clone_size: -
v_call: TRBV23-1
j_call: TRBJ1-5

cdr3_nt: TGTGCCAGCAGCCCCCACCCCGGGACTAGCGGGGTATACGAGCAGTACTTC
cdr3_aa: CASSPHPGTSGVYEQYF
d_call: TRBD2
clone_size: -
v_call: TRBV9
j_call: TRBJ2-7

cdr3_nt: TGTGCCAGCAGTTACAGAAATGTCGGTGGATACGAGCAGTACTTC
cdr3_aa: CASSYRNVGGYEQYF
d_call: -
clone_size: few
v_call: TRBV6-5
j_call: TRBJ2-7

cdr3_nt: TGTGCCTCGGAGCGGGGCAAGTACAATGAGCAGTTCTTC
cdr3_aa: CASERGKYNEQFF
d_call: TRBD2
clone_size: -
v_call: TRBV7-9
j_call: TRBJ2-1

cdr3_nt: TGTGCCAGCAAAGTAGGGACAGGAAAATACAATGAGCAGTTCTTC
cdr3_aa: CASKVGTGKYNEQFF
d_call: TRBD1
clone_size: -
v_call: TRBV7-9
j_call: TRBJ2-1

cdr3_nt: TGCGCCAGGATGGGACTAGCGGGAATCCAAGAGACCCAGTACTTC
cdr3_aa: CARMGLAGIQETQYF
d_call: TRBD2
clone_size: -
v_call: TRBV5-1
j_call: TRBJ2-5

cdr3_nt: TGTGCCAGCAGCTATGGACAGGGAATCACTGAAGCTTTCTTT
cdr3_aa: CASSYGQGITEAFF
d_call: TRBD1
clone_size: -
v_call: TRBV5-4
j_call: TRBJ1-1

cdr3_nt: TGTGCCAGCAGCCCACTAGCGGGAGAAACCTACGAGCAGTACTTC
cdr3_aa: CASSPLAGETYEQYF
d_call: TRBD2
clone_size: -
v_call: TRBV4-2
j_call: TRBJ2-7

cdr3_nt: TGTGCCAGCAGTTATGGGACTGTGGACCGACTATCCGAGCAGTACTTC
cdr3_aa: CASSYGTVDRLSEQYF
d_call: -
clone_size: -
v_call: TRBV6-9
j_call: TRBJ2-7

cdr3_nt: TGTGCCAGCAACCCTATTGGCGGTAATTCACCCCTCCACTTT
cdr3_aa: CASNPIGGNSPLHF
d_call: -
clone_size: -
v_call: TRBV6-5
j_call: TRBJ1-6

cdr3_nt: TGCAGCGCTGGGGGGTTTAGCGGGAGGGCACTCAATGAGCAGTTCTTC
cdr3_aa: CSAGGFSGRALNEQFF
d_call: TRBD2
clone_size: -
v_call: TRBV29-1
j_call: TRBJ2-1

cdr3_nt: TGTGCCAGCAGCTTAGGGGTCCAGGGGACAAACTACGAGCAGTACTTC
cdr3_aa: CASSLGVQGTNYEQYF
d_call: -
clone_size: -
v_call: TRBV7-6
j_call: TRBJ2-7

cdr3_nt: TGCGCCAGCAGCCCTAGCGGGAGGCCTTACGAGCAGTACTTC
cdr3_aa: CASSPSGRPYEQYF
d_call: TRBD2
clone_size: -
v_call: TRBV5-1
j_call: TRBJ2-7

cdr3_nt: TGTGCCAGCAGCCGAGGGACTAGCGGGGGGGCTGAGCAGTTCTTC
cdr3_aa: CASSRGTSGGAEQFF
d_call: TRBD2
clone_size: -
v_call: TRBV11-2
j_call: TRBJ2-1

cdr3_nt: TGTGCCAGCCGAGGCTGGGGGTCCCCTTTCGATGAGCAGTTCTTC
cdr3_aa: CASRGWGSPFDEQFF
d_call: -
clone_size: -
v_call: TRBV6-5
j_call: TRBJ2-1

cdr3_nt: TGTGCCAGCAGCACCCGCCCCAGGACGATGAACACTGAAGCTTTCTTT
cdr3_aa: CASSTRPRTMNTEAFF
d_call: -
clone_size: -
v_call: TRBV11-3
j_call: TRBJ1-1

cdr3_nt: TGTGCCAGCAGCTTATACGGGGACACCGGGGAGCTGTTTTTT
cdr3_aa: CASSLYGDTGELFF
d_call: -
clone_size: -
v_call: TRBV7-3
j_call: TRBJ2-2

cdr3_nt: TGTGCCAGCAGCCCGAGACTAGCGGGAGGCCTCAATGAGCAGTTCTTC
cdr3_aa: CASSPRLAGGLNEQFF
d_call: TRBD2
clone_size: -
v_call: TRBV7-3
j_call: TRBJ2-1

cdr3_nt: TGTGCCAGCAGCCAAGTTAGGGGGGCTGAAGCTTTCTTT
cdr3_aa: CASSQVRGAEAFF
d_call: -
clone_size: -
v_call: TRBV14
j_call: TRBJ1-1

cdr3_nt: TGCGCCAGCAGCCAAGAAGGAGGGGGCGCTGGAAACACCATATATTTT
cdr3_aa: CASSQEGGGAGNTIYF
d_call: TRBD1
clone_size: -
v_call: TRBV4-1
j_call: TRBJ1-3

cdr3_nt: TGTGCCAGCAGCTCCGGACAGGGGCCTTACAATGAGCAGTTCTTC
cdr3_aa: CASSSGQGPYNEQFF
d_call: TRBD1
clone_size: once
v_call: TRBV5-6
j_call: TRBJ2-1

cdr3_nt: TGTGCCAGCAGTAACCCGGACAGGGAGGACGAGCAGTACTTC
cdr3_aa: CASSNPDREDEQYF
d_call: TRBD1
clone_size: -
v_call: TRBV25-1
j_call: TRBJ2-7